This T cell receptor (beta chain) was captured by sequencing in a study of T cell responses to AZD1222 COVID-19 vaccine. The repertoire was sequenced with immunoSEQ multiplex PCR; TCRdb's copy has only in-frame clones and lacks some. The sample holds roughly 150,000 clones, approximately 86% seen once. Whole-study findings and limits: Distributed over spike, vaccine-associated CD4 TCRs predominated at 160-218 and 743-854.

This clone has just one count. Its matching antigen is unknown. V was shortened by 7 bases and J by 1 base, with 7 bases between the two germline ends. The CDR3 consists of 12 residues. The receptor was derived from an adult who had recovered from COVID-19. Sequences were derived from peripheral blood, sampled after recovery from COVID-19. The gene calls are TRBV12-3 or TRBV12-4 and TRBJ1-1; D gene ambiguous. The CDR3 region is CASNRPNTEAFF. CDR3 DNA: TGTGCCAGCAATAGGCCGAACACTGAAGCTTTCTTT.